This section outlines one T cell receptor (beta chain) sequence together with its context. Antigen unknown. Exposure to brentuximab vedotin varied, and each patient had relapsed following autologous stem cell transplantation. This record belongs to a study of PD-1 blockade in classical Hodgkin lymphoma. The V end lost 5 bases, the J end lost 4 bases, and 18 bases lay between the germline ends. Germline V lookup: CDR1 SSHAT, CDR2 FNYEAQ (reference sequence). The CDR3 length is 15 residues. The study, taken as a whole, reports: Underlying causes for the observed repertoire differences were not defined, possibly disease activity or prior therapy. Patients with a complete response exhibited baseline diversity comparable to newly diagnosed patients.

Repertoires were generated with immunoSEQ multiplex PCR, while TCRdb's copy carries only in-frame clones and drops some. The sample has about 20,000 clones, 75% to 90% seen once. The material sequenced was peripheral blood mononuclear cells (PBMCs), taken at baseline. The genes are TRBV7-7 and TRBJ2-7, with a tentative D call TRBD2 (8 bases). The sequence came from a human donor with classical Hodgkin lymphoma. The chain's CDR3 is CASSPRQGLGYEQYF. CDR3 DNA: TGTGCCAGCAGCCCGCGACAGGGACTAGGGTACGAGCAGTACTTC.